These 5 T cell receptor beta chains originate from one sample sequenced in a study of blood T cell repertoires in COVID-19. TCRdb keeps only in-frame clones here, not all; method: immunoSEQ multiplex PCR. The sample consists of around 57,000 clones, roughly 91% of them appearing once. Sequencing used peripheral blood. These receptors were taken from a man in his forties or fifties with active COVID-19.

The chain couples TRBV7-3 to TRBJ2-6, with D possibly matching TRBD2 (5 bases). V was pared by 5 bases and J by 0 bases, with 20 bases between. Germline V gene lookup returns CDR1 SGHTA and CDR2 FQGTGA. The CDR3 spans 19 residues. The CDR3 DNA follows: TGTGCCAGCAGCCACCCGGAGGACGGCACCAGCTCTGGGGCCAACGTCCTGACTTTC. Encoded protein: CASSHPEDGTSSGANVLTF. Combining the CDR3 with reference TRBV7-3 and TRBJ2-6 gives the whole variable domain GAGVSQTPSNKVTEKGKYVELRCDPISGHTALYWYRQSLGQGPEFLIYFQGTGAADDSGLPNDRFFAVRPEGSVSTLKIQRTERGDSAVYLCASSHPEDGTSSGANVLTFGAGSRLTVL.

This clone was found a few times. The CDR3 spells CASSPYSEAFF. CDR3 sequence (DNA): TGTGCCAGCAGTCCCTATTCTGAAGCTTTCTTT. The V and J genes are TRBV12-3 or TRBV12-4 and TRBJ1-1; D call uncertain. The CDR3 totals 11 residues. Trimming stripped 5 bases from V and 6 bases from J, with 7 bases between.

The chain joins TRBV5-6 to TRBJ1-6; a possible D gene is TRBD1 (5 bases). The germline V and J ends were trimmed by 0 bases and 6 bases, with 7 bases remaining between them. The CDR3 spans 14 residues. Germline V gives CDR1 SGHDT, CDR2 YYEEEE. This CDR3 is CASSLGRANSPLHF. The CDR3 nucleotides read TGTGCCAGCAGCTTGGGCAGGGCTAATTCACCCCTCCACTTT.

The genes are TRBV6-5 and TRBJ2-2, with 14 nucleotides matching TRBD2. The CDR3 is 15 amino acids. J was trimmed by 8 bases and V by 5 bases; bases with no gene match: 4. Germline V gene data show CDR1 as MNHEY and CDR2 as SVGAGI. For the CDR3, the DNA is TGTGCCAGCAGTCTAGGGACTAGCGGGAGTGGGGAGCTGTTTTTT. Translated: CASSLGTSGSGELFF.

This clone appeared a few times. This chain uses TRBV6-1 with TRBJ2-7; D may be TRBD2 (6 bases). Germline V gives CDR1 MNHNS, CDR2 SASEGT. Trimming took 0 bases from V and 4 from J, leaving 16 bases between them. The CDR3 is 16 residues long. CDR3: CASSEAGGTETYEQYF. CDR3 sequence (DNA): TGTGCCAGCAGTGAAGCCGGGGGTACAGAGACATACGAGCAGTACTTC.